Presented here are 21 T cell receptor beta chains from one specimen sequenced in a study of shared clonotypes between healthy human individuals. Profiled with immunoSEQ multiplex PCR; TCRdb holds only in-frame clones, not every one. The sample shows about 510,000 clones, 79% of them seen only once. Material for sequencing was PBMCs. These receptors came from a woman aged 40 to 49 in good health. Some clones in this sample may be carry-over from other donors' samples.

The gene calls are TRBV13 and TRBJ1-1; possible D gene TRBD1, 5 bases. The ends were cut back, 5 bases at V and 1 base at J, with 17 bases in the middle. CDR3 length: 16 amino acids. Germline assignment: CDR1 PRHDT and CDR2 FYEKMQ (reference sequence). The CDR3 coding sequence is TGTGCCAGCAGCCGGAAGTACGGACAACGGAACACTGAAGCTTTCTTT. Translation gives CASSRKYGQRNTEAFF.

The chain uses TRBV29-1 and TRBJ2-7, with TRBD2 matching over 11 bases. The CDR3 runs to 13 residues. Germline CDR1 and CDR2: SQVTM and ANQGSEA. The V segment lost 1 base and the J segment 7 bases; nucleotides outside the gene matches: 3. The CDR3 reads CSVEASGRSEQYF. CDR3 coding DNA: TGCAGCGTTGAAGCTAGCGGGAGGAGTGAGCAGTACTTC.

V usage is TRBV7-9 and J usage is TRBJ2-5; D is possibly TRBD1 (6 bases). V lost 1 base to trimming and J lost 2 bases, with 11 bases between them. This CDR3 spans 15 amino acids. Germline V lookup: CDR1 SEHNR, CDR2 FQNEAQ (reference sequence). The CDR3 here is CASSLGTGPQETQYF. CDR3 DNA sequence: TGTGCCAGCAGCTTAGGAACAGGGCCTCAAGAGACCCAGTACTTC.

This sequence joins TRBV27 and TRBJ1-4, with D possibly TRBD1 on 6 matching bases. The V gene's germline CDR1 is MNHEY and CDR2 SMNVEV (reference sequence). V shed 4 bases and J shed 6 bases, with 15 bases lying between them. The CDR3 consists of 15 residues. CDR3 DNA sequence: TGTGCCAGCAGTTCCAGGTCGGGGGGCGATGAAAAACTGTTTTTT. Translation gives CASSSRSGGDEKLFF.

J is TRBJ2-7 and V is TRBV28, with 7 bases matching TRBD1. The germline CDR1 and CDR2 sequences are MDHEN and SYDVKM. V shed 4 bases and J 7 bases; nucleotides not matched to a gene: 4. This CDR3 spans 12 amino acids. The CDR3 loop is CASSSFRGEQYF. CDR3 DNA: TGTGCCAGCAGTTCTTTCAGGGGGGAGCAGTACTTC.

V and J are TRBV29-1 and TRBJ1-1; D is perhaps TRBD1 (5 bases). Germline V gives CDR1 SQVTM, CDR2 ANQGSEA. The CDR3 is made up of 15 amino acids. The V end lost 4 bases, the J end lost 0 bases, and 15 bases lay between the germline ends. The CDR3 DNA is TGCAGCGTTGGACAGTTCAAACCCATGAACACTGAAGCTTTCTTT. This sequence encodes CSVGQFKPMNTEAFF.

The chain carries TRBV28 and TRBJ2-3; D possibly corresponds to TRBD2 (7 bases). With 3 bases removed from V and 2 bases from J, the gap between germline ends came to 15 bases. There are 16 residues in the CDR3. CDR1 is MDHEN and CDR2 is SYDVKM in the germline V gene. The CDR3 region is CASSFAGEGVTDTQYF. The CDR3 bases are TGTGCCAGCAGTTTCGCGGGAGAGGGGGTCACAGATACGCAGTATTTT. Full variable domain (remainder filled in from reference TRBV28 and TRBJ2-3): DVKVTQSSRYLVKRTGEKVFLECVQDMDHENMFWYRQDPGLGLRLIYFSYDVKMKEKGDIPEGYSVSREKKERFSLILESASTNQTSMYLCASSFAGEGVTDTQYFGPGTRLTVL.

V usage is TRBV7-3 and J usage is TRBJ1-4; D is unclear. This CDR3 comprises 15 residues. V shed 2 bases and J shed 6 bases, with 13 bases lying between them. From germline, CDR1 is SGHTA and CDR2 FQGTGA. This CDR3 reads CASSLARVSDEKLFF. For the CDR3, the DNA is TGTGCCAGCAGCTTAGCCCGGGTGTCTGATGAAAAACTGTTTTTT.

This clone showed up just once. The chain links TRBV7-2 to TRBJ2-5; D is perhaps TRBD1 (6 bases). CDR3 length: 15 amino acids. V gave up 0 bases and J gave up 3 bases, with 11 bases separating them. The germline gives CDR1 SGHTA, CDR2 FQGNSA. The CDR3 nucleotides are TGTGCCAGCAGCTTAGCAGGGACACCAGAAGAGACCCAGTACTTC. Protein sequence: CASSLAGTPEETQYF.

This chain links TRBV5-4 with TRBJ1-2, with 8 bases matching TRBD1. The CDR3 is 12 residues long. Germline V gives CDR1 SGHNT, CDR2 YYREEE (reference sequence). The V gene end was trimmed by 4 bases and the J gene end by 5 bases; junction bases not matched to a gene: 1. CDR3 DNA sequence: TGTGCCAGCAGCAGGGACAGGTATGGCTACACCTTC. Protein: CASSRDRYGYTF. Full variable domain (rest looked up from reference TRBV5-4 and TRBJ1-2): ETGVTQSPTHLIKTRGQQVTLRCSSQSGHNTVSWYQQALGQGPQFIFQYYREEENGRGNFPPRFSGLQFPNYSSELNVNALELDDSALYLCASSRDRYGYTFGSGTRLTVV.

The chain combines TRBV7-8 with TRBJ2-7; the match to TRBD1 covers 8 bases. The CDR3 extends over 16 amino acids. V lost 6 bases, J lost 4 bases, and 14 bases stayed unmatched. Per the germline V gene, CDR1 is SGHVS and CDR2 is FQNEAQ. This chain's CDR3 is CASRKDRDGDQYEQYF. CDR3 sequence (DNA): TGTGCCAGCAGGAAGGACAGGGATGGGGATCAATACGAGCAGTACTTC.

CDR3 amino acids: CAIRAGTSGDEQFF. The CDR3 DNA follows: TGTGCCATCAGAGCCGGGACTAGCGGCGATGAGCAGTTCTTC. The gene calls are TRBV10-3 and TRBJ2-1; 11 positions agree with TRBD2. CDR3 length equals 14 residues. The V and J ends lost 6 bases and 8 bases, in that order; junction bases with no gene match: 6. Germline V CDR1 and CDR2: ENHRY, SYGVKD.

V gene TRBV7-9 combines with J gene TRBJ2-7; 7 bases match TRBD1. Germline trimming cut 4 bases from V and 2 bases from J; bases unmatched to any gene: 11. The CDR3 contains 16 residues. Germline lookup yields CDR1 SEHNR and CDR2 FQNEAQ (reference sequence). The CDR3 nucleotides are TGTGCCAGCAGCTCCATTAAGTCACAGGGGCCCTACGAGCAGTACTTC. It translates to CASSSIKSQGPYEQYF.

The rearrangement joins TRBV7-8 to TRBJ2-1; TRBD1 agrees at 9 bases. The germline V gene encodes CDR1 SGHVS and CDR2 FQNEAQ. The CDR3 consists of 17 residues. J gave up 3 bases and V 0 bases, and 6 bases lay outside the gene matches. The DNA of the CDR3 is TGTGCCAGCAGCTTAGCGGGGACAGGGAGGGTCTACAATGAGCAGTTCTTC. Translated, it gives CASSLAGTGRVYNEQFF.

J is TRBJ2-3 and V is TRBV7-3; D might be TRBD1 (6 bases). The CDR3 has 13 residues. The V gene lost 5 bases and the J gene lost 2 bases, with 8 bases spanning the gap. Germline-derived CDR1 and CDR2 are SGHTA and FQGTGA. The CDR3 is CASSRDNTDTQYF. CDR3 in DNA: TGTGCCAGCAGCCGGGACAACACAGATACGCAGTATTTT.

V and J are TRBV7-9 and TRBJ2-3, with D unclear. The ends were cut back, 3 bases at V and 4 bases at J, with 14 bases in the middle. CDR3 length: 15 residues. Looked up from germline, CDR1 is SEHNR and CDR2 is FQNEAQ (reference sequence). CDR3: CASSFGANPPDTQYF. CDR3 nucleotides: TGTGCCAGCAGCTTCGGCGCCAACCCACCAGATACGCAGTATTTT.

The rearrangement links TRBV6-1 to TRBJ1-2, with D possibly being TRBD1 (5 bases). Germline assignment: CDR1 MNHNS and CDR2 SASEGT. The CDR3 is 14 residues long. The V and J ends lost 6 bases and 1 base respectively, with 12 bases between them. The CDR3 DNA follows: TGTGCCAGCAGACGCACAGGTGTTAACTATGGCTACACCTTC. Translation gives CASRRTGVNYGYTF.

The chain links TRBV7-6 to TRBJ2-1; 11 nucleotides line up with TRBD1. The CDR3 spans 14 residues. The germline gives CDR1 SGHVS, CDR2 FNYEAQ. J lost 10 bases, V lost 4 bases, and 6 bases had no gene match. The CDR3 spells CASSSGQGGREQFF. The CDR3 DNA reads TGTGCCAGCAGCTCGGGACAGGGGGGACGAGAGCAGTTCTTC.

This sequence joins TRBV4-3 and TRBJ1-2; D is perhaps TRBD1 (5 bases). The V end lost 0 bases, the J end lost 0 bases, and 11 bases lay between the germline ends. The CDR3 totals 16 residues. CDR1 and CDR2 from the germline V gene are LGHNA and YSLEER. The CDR3 nucleotides read TGCGCCAGCAGCCAAGAGCTGGGGGGGGCTAACTATGGCTACACCTTC. Translation gives CASSQELGGANYGYTF.

The rearrangement links TRBV19 to TRBJ2-3; D is possibly TRBD2 (5 bases). Germline CDR1 and CDR2: LNHDA and SQIVND (reference sequence). V shed 8 bases and J shed 4 bases, with 7 bases lying between them. The CDR3 covers 11 residues. The DNA for the CDR3 is TGTGCCAGTCGGGGTGCAGATACGCAGTATTTT. Its protein product is CASRGADTQYF.

The rearrangement uses TRBV27 and TRBJ2-5; 7 bases agree with TRBD1. The junction had 12 bases not matched to a gene; V was cut back by 5 bases and J by 6 bases. The CDR3 is 15 amino acids. Germline V lookup: CDR1 MNHEY, CDR2 SMNVEV (reference sequence). The CDR3 coding sequence is TGTGCCAGCAGTCCGACAGGGTTCGTTAAACAGACCCAGTACTTC. This codes for CASSPTGFVKQTQYF.